Presented here are 10 T cell receptor beta chains from one specimen sequenced in a study of T cell clones after liver transplantation. Sequenced by immunoSEQ multiplex PCR; TCRdb stores in-frame clones only, minus some. The table shows 40,000 to 65,000 clones, with less than 85% occurring only once. The starting material was CD4+ T cells from blood, obtained before liver transplant. Receptor source: a human donor who received a liver transplant.

CDR3 sequence: CASSSQTGGPDTQYF. CDR3 coding DNA: TGTGCCAGCAGCTCTCAGACGGGAGGGCCCGATACGCAGTATTTT. The rearrangement joins TRBV7-8 to TRBJ2-3, with TRBD2 matching 8 bases. Trimming took 4 bases from V and 6 from J; bases not matched to a gene: 9. The germline CDR1 and CDR2 sequences are SGHVS and FQNEAQ. This CDR3 region has 15 residues. The full variable domain, completed using reference TRBV7-8 and TRBJ2-3, is GAGVSQSPRYKVAKRGQDVALRCDPISGHVSLFWYQQALGQGPEFLTYFQNEAQLDKSGLPSDRFFAERPEGSVSTLKIQRTQQEDSAVYLCASSSQTGGPDTQYFGPGTRLTVL.

This clone was counted between two and nine times. The V call is TRBV4-1, the J call TRBJ2-7; no clear D. Per the germline V gene, CDR1 is MGHRA and CDR2 is YSYEKL. Trimming removed 6 bases from V and 3 bases from J, with 15 bases in between. This CDR3 comprises 14 residues. The CDR3 bases are TGCGCCAGCAGGCCTTTAACGGCCAGCTACGAGCAGTACTTC. Translating gives CASRPLTASYEQYF.

V is TRBV5-6 and J is TRBJ2-6; D remains ambiguous. V dropped 8 bases and J dropped 5 bases, with 23 bases sitting between them. The CDR3 spans 17 residues. The germline V gene has CDR1 SGHDT and CDR2 YYEEEE. The CDR3, as DNA: TGTGCCAGTGATTTGACAATAGTCACAAGTCGGGCCAACGTCCTGACTTTC. Translated: CASDLTIVTSRANVLTF.

V and J are TRBV9 and TRBJ2-7; 10 positions match TRBD2. Germline V gene data show CDR1 as SGDLS and CDR2 as YYNGEE. The trim removed 0 bases at V and 4 bases at J, leaving 7 bases unmatched. This CDR3 contains 16 residues. CDR3 sequence: CASSVEERGGAYEQYF. The CDR3 DNA is TGTGCCAGCAGCGTAGAGGAGCGGGGGGGCGCATACGAGCAGTACTTC.

CDR3 nucleotide sequence: TGTGCCAGCTCACAGGGGGCGGAGACTGAAGCTTTCTTT. It specifies CASSQGAETEAFF. The chain joins TRBV18 to TRBJ1-1; 7 bases map to TRBD1. Germline lookup yields CDR1 KGHSH and CDR2 LQKENI. The CDR3 is made up of 13 amino acids. V lost 4 bases to trimming and J lost 5 bases; unmatched junction nucleotides: 4.

This chain uses TRBV28 with TRBJ2-5; TRBD1 agrees at 7 bases. V was pared by 1 base and J by 5 bases, with 10 bases of the junction left unmatched. This CDR3 spans 16 amino acids. Germline assignment: CDR1 MDHEN and CDR2 SYDVKM. CDR3 nucleotides: TGTGCCAGCAGTTTATCGAGGGGTGACAGGGCGGAGACCCAGTACTTC. Translated, it gives CASSLSRGDRAETQYF.

In its sample, this clone was seen once. The chain carries TRBV9 and TRBJ2-3; 12 bases line up with TRBD2. Germline V CDR1 and CDR2: SGDLS, YYNGEE. The CDR3 consists of 19 residues. V dropped 2 bases and J dropped 0; count of bases not matched to a gene: 10. Here the CDR3 DNA reads TGTGCCAGCAGCGTCGACCCGGGACTAGCGGGTGGGAGCACAGATACGCAGTATTTT. Amino acid sequence: CASSVDPGLAGGSTDTQYF.

The chain uses TRBV5-1 and TRBJ2-3, with D uncertain. This CDR3 comprises 16 residues. V lost 0 bases and J lost 0, with 11 bases in between. Germline V lookup: CDR1 SGHRS, CDR2 YFSETQ. CDR3 nucleotide sequence: TGCGCCAGCAGCTTGGCTTTACGTACCAGCACAGATACGCAGTATTTT. Its protein product is CASSLALRTSTDTQYF.

This clone was seen once. The CDR3 nucleotides read TGTGCCAGCTCCCGGACTAGCGGGAGTCTGGGGGAGCAGTACTTC. Translated: CASSRTSGSLGEQYF. V usage is TRBV18 and J usage is TRBJ2-7; TRBD2 agrees at 13 bases. CDR3 length: 15 amino acids. Per the germline V gene, CDR1 is KGHSH and CDR2 is LQKENI. V was clipped by 6 bases and J by 7 bases; unmatched bases: 9.

This clone was counted once. V gene TRBV5-1 combines with J gene TRBJ2-2; 7 nucleotides line up with TRBD2. CDR3 length: 20 amino acids. With 4 bases clipped from V and 1 base from J, the junction kept 19 bases outside the gene matches. Looked up from germline, CDR1 is SGHRS and CDR2 is YFSETQ. CDR3: CASSPSSPGLLALNTGELFF. As DNA, the CDR3 is TGCGCCAGCAGCCCATCTTCACCGGGACTACTAGCCTTGAACACCGGGGAGCTGTTTTTT.